This paragraph reports one T cell receptor beta chain. The antigen is undetermined. At one boundary the junction diverges from the germline segment, which might be a read error. The germline V gene has CDR1 SQVTM and CDR2 ANQGSEA. CDR3 length: 14 residues. This sample is part of a study of blood T cells in healthy people across ages. Findings and caveats of the study: Among T cells, TCR beta diversity per million cells dropped roughly linearly as age rose. Strongly correlated with naive T cell percentage was TCR beta diversity.

The use of a sample-barcoded 5' primer and a J-beta primer mix characterized a second PCR of roughly 6 to 12 cycles. Via MiXCR, TCRdb re-called the 5' RACE reads, giving one row per CDR3 protein. The sample consists of 1.5 million to 2 million distinct CDR3 sequences, about 32% of them appearing once. The chain carries TRBV29-1 and TRBJ2-1, with 8 bases aligning to TRBD2. This sequence was found in a woman between 25 and 40 years old in good health. The material sequenced was blood. The CDR3 DNA is TGCTGCGTTGCCCGGGGACTAGGACACAATGAGCAGTTCTTC. This codes for CCVARGLGHNEQFF.